The clone carrying this T cell receptor beta chain was counted a few times. Its matching antigen is unknown. This sample was included in a study of T cells after yellow fever vaccination. General study findings and limits: Some clonotypes, a small share, were shared between CD4 and CD8 compartments.

MiXCR, applied by TCRdb to the 5' RACE reads, yields one record per CDR3 protein. The sample comprises about 120,000 distinct CDR3 sequences, 8.4% of which are singletons, and about 25% rests with the top ten. The sequence was collected from a man aged 25 to 45 who received the YFV17D yellow fever vaccine. Sequencing used CD8+ T cells sorted from PBMCs, obtained 45 days after the yellow fever booster vaccination.

The CDR3 sequence: CASSLGVGSYEQYF. DNA for the CDR3: TGTGCCAGCAGCTTGGGGGTCGGATCCTACGAGCAGTACTTC. The chain couples TRBV5-4 to TRBJ2-7; D uncertain. This CDR3 spans 14 amino acids. Germline-derived CDR1 and CDR2 are SGHNT and YYREEE (reference sequence). Trimming removed 0 bases from V and 1 base from J, with 8 bases in between. Combining the CDR3 with reference TRBV5-4 and TRBJ2-7 gives the whole variable domain ETGVTQSPTHLIKTRGQQVTLRCSSQSGHNTVSWYQQALGQGPQFIFQYYREEENGRGNFPPRFSGLQFPNYSSELNVNALELDDSALYLCASSLGVGSYEQYFGPGTRLTVT.